Listed below are T cell receptor beta chains from one sample, sequenced in a study of blood T cell repertoires in COVID-19. Assay used: immunoSEQ multiplex PCR; TCRdb lists only in-frame clones, some missing. Of some 150,000 clones in the sample, 70% to 90% were seen once. Sequencing input: peripheral blood. The receptor set was obtained from a middle-aged woman with active or convalescent COVID-19. Both conserved end residues are part of each CDR3. The D gene is left open where the match is weak. Size values are once, few and many counts, or a class for expanded clones, and some rows have none.

abundance: -
d_gene: TRBD1
v_gene: TRBV5-6
j_gene: TRBJ1-4
CDR3nt: TGTGCCAGCAGCTTCCAACTGACAGGGGATGAAAAACTGTTTTTT
CDR3aa: CASSFQLTGDEKLFF

abundance: -
d_gene: TRBD1
v_gene: TRBV27
j_gene: TRBJ1-2
CDR3nt: TGTGCCAGCAGCTTTAACACAGGGGGCGCAGGCTACACCTTC
CDR3aa: CASSFNTGGAGYTF

abundance: -
d_gene: TRBD2
v_gene: TRBV10-3
j_gene: TRBJ2-5
CDR3nt: TGTGCCATCAGTGAGGGACTAGCGGGAGGAGAGGAGACCCAGTACTTC
CDR3aa: CAISEGLAGGEETQYF

abundance: -
d_gene: TRBD1
v_gene: TRBV28
j_gene: TRBJ2-3
CDR3nt: TGTGCCAGCAGTTCCCTACCACAGACAGGGGGCGCAGATACGCAGTATTTT
CDR3aa: CASSSLPQTGGADTQYF

abundance: -
d_gene: -
v_gene: TRBV27
j_gene: TRBJ1-2
CDR3nt: TGTGCCAGCACCTGGGACACTCGCTATGGCTACACCTTC
CDR3aa: CASTWDTRYGYTF

abundance: -
d_gene: -
v_gene: TRBV19
j_gene: TRBJ1-1
CDR3nt: TGTGCCAGTACTCGGCTCGGGGGGGCCAGGGAAGCTTTCTTT
CDR3aa: CASTRLGGAREAFF

abundance: -
d_gene: TRBD1
v_gene: TRBV5-1
j_gene: TRBJ1-2
CDR3nt: TGCGCCAGCAGCTCTACAGGGGACTATGGCTACACCTTC
CDR3aa: CASSSTGDYGYTF

abundance: -
d_gene: -
v_gene: TRBV6-1
j_gene: TRBJ1-1
CDR3nt: TGTGCCAGCAGTGAAGCGCTTTATCGGGGTTTTGAAGCTTTCTTT
CDR3aa: CASSEALYRGFEAFF

abundance: -
d_gene: TRBD2
v_gene: TRBV2
j_gene: TRBJ2-1
CDR3nt: TGTGCCAGCAGTCCGACTAGCGGGATGTTCGATGAGCAGTTCTTC
CDR3aa: CASSPTSGMFDEQFF

abundance: -
d_gene: -
v_gene: TRBV28
j_gene: TRBJ2-1
CDR3nt: TGTGCCAGCAGCAAAGGGGGGGACCTCAATGAGCAGTTCTTC
CDR3aa: CASSKGGDLNEQFF

abundance: -
d_gene: TRBD1
v_gene: TRBV5-1
j_gene: TRBJ1-5
CDR3nt: TGCGCCAGCAGCTTAGGGGACAGGGGTGTTCAGCCCCAGCATTTT
CDR3aa: CASSLGDRGVQPQHF

abundance: -
d_gene: -
v_gene: TRBV5-6
j_gene: TRBJ1-5
CDR3nt: TGTGCCAGCAGGTTGGCTGGTGCGCCCTATCAGCCCCAGCATTTT
CDR3aa: CASRLAGAPYQPQHF

abundance: -
d_gene: TRBD1
v_gene: TRBV6-5
j_gene: TRBJ1-2
CDR3nt: TGTGCCAGCAGTGACTCCGGACAGGGGGCTGGCTACACCTTC
CDR3aa: CASSDSGQGAGYTF

abundance: -
d_gene: -
v_gene: TRBV7-2
j_gene: TRBJ2-2
CDR3nt: TGTGCCAGCAGACGTCCGATCTTTGGGGGGGCGCGTGCCGGGGAGCTGTTTTTT
CDR3aa: CASRRPIFGGARAGELFF

abundance: -
d_gene: -
v_gene: TRBV12-3/TRBV12-4
j_gene: TRBJ1-2
CDR3nt: TGTGCCAGCAGCCCCAGGGGTCCCGGAGGCTACACCTTC
CDR3aa: CASSPRGPGGYTF

abundance: -
d_gene: -
v_gene: TRBV7-2
j_gene: TRBJ1-4
CDR3nt: TGTGCCAGCAGCCCAAGGTGGGGGGGTAATGAAAAACTGTTTTTT
CDR3aa: CASSPRWGGNEKLFF

abundance: -
d_gene: -
v_gene: TRBV2
j_gene: TRBJ1-1
CDR3nt: TGTGCCAGCGGGGCGGCAATGAACACTGAAGCTTTCTTT
CDR3aa: CASGAAMNTEAFF

abundance: few
d_gene: TRBD1
v_gene: TRBV9
j_gene: TRBJ1-2
CDR3nt: TGTGCCAGCAGCCCCCGGACAGGGGGCACCCAATTAGGCTATGGCTACACCTTC
CDR3aa: CASSPRTGGTQLGYGYTF

abundance: -
d_gene: -
v_gene: TRBV5-1
j_gene: TRBJ1-1
CDR3nt: TGCGCCAGCAGCTTGGGGCAGTGGAACACTGAAGCTTTCTTT
CDR3aa: CASSLGQWNTEAFF

abundance: -
d_gene: -
v_gene: TRBV7-9
j_gene: TRBJ1-3
CDR3nt: TGTGCCAGCAGCCGTAGGCGGGGAACCTCGGGAGGAAACACCATATATTTT
CDR3aa: CASSRRRGTSGGNTIYF

abundance: -
d_gene: TRBD1
v_gene: TRBV2
j_gene: TRBJ1-1
CDR3nt: TGTGCCAGCAGTACCGGGACAGTTGAAGCTTTCTTT
CDR3aa: CASSTGTVEAFF

abundance: -
d_gene: TRBD1
v_gene: TRBV19
j_gene: TRBJ1-2
CDR3nt: TGTGCCAGTAGTATAGGGGACAGCCCTTATGGCTACACCTTC
CDR3aa: CASSIGDSPYGYTF

abundance: -
d_gene: -
v_gene: TRBV11-2
j_gene: TRBJ2-7
CDR3nt: TGTGCCAGCAGCTTAGACAGGGGAGGGACCTACGAGCAGTACTTC
CDR3aa: CASSLDRGGTYEQYF

abundance: -
d_gene: TRBD2
v_gene: TRBV4-3
j_gene: TRBJ2-1
CDR3nt: TGCGCCAGCAGCCAGTGGGAGGGCGCCAACAATGAGCAGTTCTTC
CDR3aa: CASSQWEGANNEQFF

abundance: -
d_gene: TRBD1
v_gene: TRBV3-1/TRBV3-2
j_gene: TRBJ2-4
CDR3nt: TGTGCCAGCAGCCAAGATCTAGGGACAGGGCTAAACATTCAGTACTTC
CDR3aa: CASSQDLGTGLNIQYF

abundance: few
d_gene: -
v_gene: TRBV28
j_gene: TRBJ1-2
CDR3nt: TGTGCCAGCACCTTAATTTCGGGGAACAAAATCTATGGCTACACCTTC
CDR3aa: CASTLISGNKIYGYTF

abundance: -
d_gene: -
v_gene: TRBV28
j_gene: TRBJ1-1
CDR3nt: TGTGCCAGCAGCTTTCCGGGGTTACTTAGGAACACTGAAGCTTTCTTT
CDR3aa: CASSFPGLLRNTEAFF

abundance: -
d_gene: TRBD1
v_gene: TRBV5-4
j_gene: TRBJ2-3
CDR3nt: TGTGCCGGCTGGGACAGGACACGGGGAGATACGCAGTATTTT
CDR3aa: CAGWDRTRGDTQYF

abundance: -
d_gene: TRBD2
v_gene: TRBV11-3
j_gene: TRBJ2-2
CDR3nt: TGTGCCAGCAGCAAACTAGCGGGGGCCAACGGGGAGCTGTTTTTT
CDR3aa: CASSKLAGANGELFF

abundance: -
d_gene: -
v_gene: TRBV29-1
j_gene: TRBJ2-5
CDR3nt: TGCAGCGCCAACAGGGTACAAGAGACCCAGTACTTC
CDR3aa: CSANRVQETQYF

abundance: -
d_gene: TRBD1
v_gene: TRBV11-2
j_gene: TRBJ1-2
CDR3nt: TGTGCCAGCAGCGCGGACAGGGCACCTGGGGGCTACACCTTC
CDR3aa: CASSADRAPGGYTF

abundance: -
d_gene: TRBD2
v_gene: TRBV6-5
j_gene: TRBJ2-1
CDR3nt: TGTGCCAGCAGTTTACGTCCGGGACTAGCGAGAAATGAGCAGTTCTTC
CDR3aa: CASSLRPGLARNEQFF

abundance: -
d_gene: TRBD2
v_gene: TRBV6-5
j_gene: TRBJ2-1
CDR3nt: TGTGCCAGCAGTTACCTTAGCGGGGCGACCTACAATGAGCAGTTCTTC
CDR3aa: CASSYLSGATYNEQFF

abundance: -
d_gene: -
v_gene: TRBV6-2/TRBV6-3
j_gene: TRBJ1-1
CDR3nt: TGTGCCAGCAGTTACTCGACAGCTCCGTGGACTGAAGCTTTCTTT
CDR3aa: CASSYSTAPWTEAFF

abundance: -
d_gene: -
v_gene: TRBV7-9
j_gene: TRBJ1-6
CDR3nt: TGTGCCAGCAGCCCCGAAAGGCGGGAGCTTCGAACACCCCTCCACTTT
CDR3aa: CASSPERRELRTPLHF

abundance: -
d_gene: -
v_gene: TRBV7-9
j_gene: TRBJ1-4
CDR3nt: TGTGCCAGCAGCTTAACGGGGGTTGGAGAAAAACTGTTTTTT
CDR3aa: CASSLTGVGEKLFF

abundance: -
d_gene: -
v_gene: TRBV2
j_gene: TRBJ1-5
CDR3nt: TGTGCCAGCAGTGAAGGAAAGGAAGGGGTTAGCAATCAGCCCCAGCATTTT
CDR3aa: CASSEGKEGVSNQPQHF

abundance: -
d_gene: TRBD1
v_gene: TRBV15
j_gene: TRBJ1-2
CDR3nt: TGTGCCACCAGCAGAGGTCTCCAAGTGGAACTAAGACAGGGGGCGAAGGGCTACACCTTC
CDR3aa: CATSRGLQVELRQGAKGYTF

abundance: -
d_gene: -
v_gene: TRBV21-1
j_gene: TRBJ1-5
CDR3nt: TGTGCCAGCCGCCCACAGGGGGGCCAGCCCCAGCATTTT
CDR3aa: CASRPQGGQPQHF

abundance: -
d_gene: -
v_gene: TRBV21-1
j_gene: TRBJ1-1
CDR3nt: TGTGCCAGCAGCAAGTTCCCATGCGGCAGCTGGTCGGAAGCTTTCTTT
CDR3aa: CASSKFPCGSWSEAFF

abundance: few
d_gene: -
v_gene: TRBV3-1/TRBV3-2
j_gene: TRBJ1-6
CDR3nt: TGTGCCAGCAGCCCTTCGGGAAATTCACCCCTCCACTTT
CDR3aa: CASSPSGNSPLHF

abundance: -
d_gene: TRBD2
v_gene: TRBV4-3
j_gene: TRBJ2-7
CDR3nt: TGCGCCAGCAGCCAAGATCTAGCCCCGGGCGGGAGGGCCAAGGACGAGCAGTACTTC
CDR3aa: CASSQDLAPGGRAKDEQYF

abundance: many
d_gene: TRBD2
v_gene: TRBV4-3
j_gene: TRBJ2-3
CDR3nt: TGCGCCAGCAGCCAAGATCTAGCGGGAGGGCCAGATACGCAGTATTTT
CDR3aa: CASSQDLAGGPDTQYF

abundance: -
d_gene: -
v_gene: TRBV3-1/TRBV3-2
j_gene: TRBJ1-1
CDR3nt: TGTGCCAGCAGCCAAGCCCTTCGGAACACTGAAGCTTTCTTT
CDR3aa: CASSQALRNTEAFF

abundance: -
d_gene: -
v_gene: TRBV5-1
j_gene: TRBJ2-7
CDR3nt: TGCGCCAGCAGCTTTTCGGGTTCCTACGAGCAGTACTTC
CDR3aa: CASSFSGSYEQYF

abundance: -
d_gene: -
v_gene: TRBV7-6
j_gene: TRBJ1-4
CDR3nt: TGTGCCAGCAGCTTGGCCCAGGGGACCGAAAAACTGTTTTTT
CDR3aa: CASSLAQGTEKLFF

abundance: -
d_gene: -
v_gene: TRBV21-1
j_gene: TRBJ1-6
CDR3nt: TGTGCCAGCAGCAAAGTTTTTAAGGAGGTAAATTCACCCCTCCACTTT
CDR3aa: CASSKVFKEVNSPLHF

abundance: -
d_gene: -
v_gene: TRBV2
j_gene: TRBJ1-1
CDR3nt: TGTGCCAGCAGGGGGGACACAGGAACTGAAGCTTTCTTT
CDR3aa: CASRGDTGTEAFF

abundance: -
d_gene: TRBD2
v_gene: TRBV10-1
j_gene: TRBJ2-3
CDR3nt: TGCGCCAGCAGTGAGGATGCTAGCGGGGGGATCACAGATACGCAGTATTTT
CDR3aa: CASSEDASGGITDTQYF

abundance: -
d_gene: TRBD1
v_gene: TRBV20-1
j_gene: TRBJ1-2
CDR3nt: TGCAGTGCTAGTAGACCCGACAGGGGCAACTATGGCTACACCTTC
CDR3aa: CSASRPDRGNYGYTF

abundance: few
d_gene: -
v_gene: TRBV29-1
j_gene: TRBJ1-1
CDR3nt: TGCAGCGTTGTCCATCTCCCCGGGGCTTTCTTT
CDR3aa: CSVVHLPGAFF

abundance: few
d_gene: -
v_gene: TRBV19
j_gene: TRBJ1-4
CDR3nt: TGTGCCAGTAGGAGGACTAATGAAAAACTGTTTTTT
CDR3aa: CASRRTNEKLFF

abundance: -
d_gene: -
v_gene: TRBV15
j_gene: TRBJ2-1
CDR3nt: TGTGCCACCAGCAGAGAACTAGTCTACAATGAGCAGTTCTTC
CDR3aa: CATSRELVYNEQFF